This is a list of T cell receptor beta chains from one sample in a study of cytomegalovirus exposure and HLA in healthy donors. Measured with immunoSEQ multiplex PCR; TCRdb has only the in-frame clones, and not every one. The data contain about 130,000 clones, 80% to 90% of them seen just once; the ten biggest clones take up 1% to 1.5%. The sequenced sample was PBMCs. These receptors were obtained from a woman between 18 and 29 years old in good health and CMV-seronegative. CDR3s include the opening cysteine and the closing phenylalanine or tryptophan. D genes are given only for firm matches.

NA	TRBV11-2	TRBJ2-1	CASSFDAGTFNEQFF
NA	TRBV11-2	TRBJ1-1	CASSESGILGPEFEAFF
NA	TRBV6-1	TRBJ1-5	CASTPPGGYQPQHF
TRBD1	TRBV6-5	TRBJ1-2	CASSYSNRHRGGGYTF
NA	TRBV7-9	TRBJ1-2	CASRADRYNGYTF
TRBD1	TRBV19	TRBJ1-1	CASKWWTGHTEAFF
NA	TRBV9	TRBJ2-3	CASSVVLAPLDTQYF
NA	TRBV27	TRBJ1-6	CASRLFNSPLHF
TRBD1	TRBV19	TRBJ1-4	CASCGTGNEKLFF
TRBD1	TRBV16	TRBJ1-2	CASSLSPRTGMGYTF
NA	TRBV27	TRBJ1-5	CASSPFTGGGQPQHF
NA	TRBV6-1	TRBJ2-7	CASSDIMGVGITYEQYF
TRBD1	TRBV7-6	TRBJ1-1	CASSTARDRGRLSGTEAFF
NA	TRBV9	TRBJ1-1	CASSLEVGNTEAFF
TRBD1	TRBV4-1	TRBJ2-1	CASTSGQGNYNEQFF
TRBD1	TRBV6-1	TRBJ1-1	CASSEARDSEAFF
TRBD1	TRBV7-2	TRBJ1-6	CASSSTGQPNSPLHF
NA	TRBV28	TRBJ1-5	CASSLNALNQPQHF
NA	TRBV7-9	TRBJ2-5	CASSSGQIRETQYF
NA	TRBV11-2	TRBJ2-7	CASSSQGPYEQYF